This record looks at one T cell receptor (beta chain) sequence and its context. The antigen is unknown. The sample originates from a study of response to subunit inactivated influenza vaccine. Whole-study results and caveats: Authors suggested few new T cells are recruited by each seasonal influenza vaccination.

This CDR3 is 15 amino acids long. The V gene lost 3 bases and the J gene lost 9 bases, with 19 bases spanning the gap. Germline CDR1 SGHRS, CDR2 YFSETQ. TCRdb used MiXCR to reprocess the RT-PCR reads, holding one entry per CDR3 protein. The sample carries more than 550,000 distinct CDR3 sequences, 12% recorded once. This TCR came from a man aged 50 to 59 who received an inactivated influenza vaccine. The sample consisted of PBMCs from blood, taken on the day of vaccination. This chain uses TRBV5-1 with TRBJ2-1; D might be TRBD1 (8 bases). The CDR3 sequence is CASSWRDRTRGEQFF. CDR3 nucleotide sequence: TGCGCCAGCAGCTGGCGGGACAGGACTAGGGGTGAGCAGTTCTTC.